This TCR beta chain was sequenced during a study of vaccination effects on CD4 cells after COVID-19. This CDR3 is built from 18 residues. Germline-derived CDR1 and CDR2 are ENHRY and SYGVKD. V was clipped by 2 bases and J by 2 bases; unmatched bases: 9. Regarding the study as a whole: Of the vaccine-induced clones from healthy vaccinees, merely 1 of 255 recognized common cold coronaviruses as well. The study had few convalescent patients and no early post-infection timepoints.

Profiling relied on immunoSEQ multiplex PCR, and the TCRdb table lists in-frame clones only, not all of them. The sample has about 73,000 clones; nearly 75% are singletons. Comments on this clone: What it recognizes is unknown.

Isolating CD4+ T cells followed about 11 days of culture. The vaccine given was either BNT162b2 or mRNA-1273, in two doses. Vaccinees lacked prior SARS-CoV-2 infection and tested negative for nucleocapsid antibodies. It was on days 3 and 7 that half the medium was replaced with IL-2 medium. V and J are TRBV10-3 and TRBJ2-6, with TRBD1 matching over 7 bases. Source: CD4+ T cells from PBMCs cultured without peptide, taken after COVID-19 vaccination. The receptor comes from a human donor who received a COVID-19 vaccine. The chain's CDR3 is CAISEGRRGKTGANVLTF. The CDR3 DNA reads TGTGCCATCAGTGAGGGTCGCAGGGGGAAGACTGGGGCCAACGTCCTGACTTTC.